The clone carrying this T cell receptor beta chain was recorded a few times. This sample is part of a study of T-cell reconstitution after alpha-beta-depleted transplantation in children. Using unique molecular identifiers, the investigators prepared the TCRbeta library. MiXCR was run by TCRdb on the PCR reads, yielding one entry per CDR3 protein. The repertoire has around 250,000 distinct CDR3 sequences, more than 9% of them found once; the top ten carry roughly 9.1%. CDR3 length: 16 amino acids. Trimming at V came to 4 bases and at J to 3 bases, leaving 7 bases not matched to a gene. The germline CDR1 and CDR2 sequences are KGHDR and SFDVKD.

The rearrangement uses TRBV24-1 and TRBJ2-5, with 10 bases lining up with TRBD1. Sequencing was performed on PBMCs from the stem cell graft donor, taken from the stem cell graft. The receptor was isolated from a human donor who donated a stem cell graft to a child with SCID. The CDR3 sequence is CATSDPRQGAEETQYF. In nucleotides, the CDR3 is TGTGCCACCAGTGACCCCAGACAGGGGGCGGAAGAGACCCAGTACTTC.